This T cell receptor beta chain came from a study of shared clonotypes between healthy human individuals. Study conclusions and caveats: There were few donors, and this limited the genetic and exposure-history diversity represented.

The data were produced by immunoSEQ multiplex PCR, yet TCRdb's version contains in-frame clones alone and is incomplete. The sample consists of about 480,000 clones, 79% of them appearing once. This CDR3 is 16 amino acids long. Germline CDR1 is LNHNV and CDR2 is YYDKDF (reference sequence). The V end was cut by 3 bases, the J end by 5 bases, with 16 bases between. Samples left unsorted employed roughly 90 million PBMCs for genomic DNA. Note on this clone: Its target is not known.

This receptor was taken from a woman between 40 and 55 years old in good health. Some clones in this sample may be carry-over from other donors' samples. The sequenced sample consisted of PBMCs. The rearrangement links TRBV15 to TRBJ1-4; D is uncertain. The CDR3 DNA is TGTGCCACCAGCAGGGATCTTGACGTTTCCAATGAAAAACTGTTTTTT. Translated, it gives CATSRDLDVSNEKLFF.